A single sample gave rise to the 20 T cell receptor beta chains below, sequenced in a study of cytomegalovirus exposure and HLA in healthy donors (dated by TCRdb to the late 2010s). Receptor amplification or capture employed the immunoSEQ multiplex PCR assay. The multiplex PCR relied on a mix of 60 forward primers for TCR Vbeta segments and 13 reverse primers for TCR Jbeta segments. The source is immuneACCESS, and TCRdb retained only in-frame sequences with V and J called. Part of the clones is not carried over; for the studies checked, unresolved V genes explain less than half of this, and the remainder is unexplained. Here the sample has 150,000 or so clones; 70% to 90% occur a single time. The top ten clones comprise roughly 5.3% of the sample. Sequenced input: PBMCs. The origin of the receptors is a woman aged 40 to 50 in good health and CMV-seropositive.

The chain has TRBV11-2 and TRBJ2-1; D not certain. This CDR3 comprises 14 residues. The germline V and J ends were trimmed by 1 base and 3 bases, with 7 bases remaining between them. Germline V gives CDR1 SGHAT, CDR2 FQNNGV. CDR3 loop: CASSLVPDYNEQFF. The DNA for the CDR3 is TGTGCCAGCAGCTTAGTTCCAGACTACAATGAGCAGTTCTTC.

The gene calls are TRBV10-1 and TRBJ2-3, with D perhaps TRBD1 (5 bases). The V gene's germline CDR1 is WNHNN and CDR2 SYGVQD (reference sequence). CDR3 length equals 14 residues. V lost 2 bases and J lost 3, with 9 bases in between. For the CDR3, the DNA is TGCGCCAGCAGTGAGGGACAAGGGACAGATACGCAGTATTTT. This codes for CASSEGQGTDTQYF.

The chain joins TRBV7-9 to TRBJ1-4; 8 nucleotides align to TRBD1. The CDR3 totals 17 residues. The germline gives CDR1 SEHNR, CDR2 FQNEAQ (reference sequence). Losses at the gene ends were 2 bases for V and 2 bases for J; bases not matched to a gene: 7. The CDR3, as DNA: TGTGCCAGCAGCTTAAGGACAGGGATAGGGACTAATGAAAAACTGTTTTTT. Protein product: CASSLRTGIGTNEKLFF.

The chain joins TRBV27 to TRBJ2-3, with D maybe TRBD2 (6 bases). V was shortened by 5 bases and J by 0 bases, with 12 bases between the two germline ends. The germline V gene has CDR1 MNHEY and CDR2 SMNVEV (reference sequence). There are 15 residues in the CDR3. This chain's CDR3 is CASSTGVVSTDTQYF. Written as DNA, the CDR3 is TGTGCCAGCAGTACGGGAGTAGTCAGCACAGATACGCAGTATTTT.

The chain uses TRBV6-5 and TRBJ2-7, with TRBD1 matching 9 bases. J gave up 2 bases and V 5 bases, and 7 bases lay outside the gene matches. The CDR3 spans 15 residues. Germline lookup yields CDR1 MNHEY and CDR2 SVGAGI. This CDR3 reads CASSPPGQGPYEQYF. Written as DNA, the CDR3 is TGTGCCAGCAGTCCACCGGGACAGGGACCCTACGAGCAGTACTTC.

The chain couples TRBV10-1 to TRBJ2-1, with 8 positions matching TRBD2. The V and J ends lost 3 bases and 7 bases, in that order; junction bases with no gene match: 8. Germline CDR1 reads WNHNN; CDR2 reads SYGVQD (reference sequence). The CDR3 spans 15 residues. The DNA of the CDR3 is TGCGCCAGCAGTGATAGGCTAGCGGGCTTAAATGAGCAGTTCTTC. Its protein product is CASSDRLAGLNEQFF.

The rearrangement links TRBV29-1 to TRBJ1-3; the match to TRBD1 covers 9 bases. Germline V gene sequence: CDR1 SQVTM, CDR2 ANQGSEA. CDR3 length equals 14 residues. Trimming at V came to 6 bases and at J to 4 bases, leaving 7 bases not matched to a gene. The CDR3 protein is CSVRTGARGNTIYF. For the CDR3, the DNA is TGCAGCGTGCGGACAGGGGCGCGGGGAAACACCATATATTTT.

The V and J genes are TRBV4-2 and TRBJ2-7, with 10 bases that match TRBD2. CDR1 is LGHNA and CDR2 is YNFKEQ in the germline V gene. The trim removed 4 bases at V and 6 bases at J, leaving 15 bases unmatched. The CDR3 extends over 17 amino acids. CDR3 sequence: CASSPDPSGSEDSEQYF. The CDR3 DNA sequence: TGTGCCAGCAGCCCAGACCCTAGCGGGAGTGAGGATTCCGAGCAGTACTTC.

The gene calls are TRBV7-8 and TRBJ1-5; a possible D gene is TRBD1 (5 bases). Germline CDR1 SGHVS, CDR2 FQNEAQ. CDR3 length equals 15 residues. Trimming took 3 bases from V and 1 from J, leaving 10 bases between them. The CDR3 loop is CASSFRAISNQPQHF. CDR3 sequence (DNA): TGTGCCAGCAGCTTCAGGGCGATAAGCAATCAGCCCCAGCATTTT.

The chain links TRBV6-1 to TRBJ2-3; TRBD2 matches 10 bases. Germline V gene sequence: CDR1 MNHNS, CDR2 SASEGT. Trimming took 4 bases from V and 6 from J; bases not matched to a gene: 13. The CDR3 covers 17 residues. CDR3 bases: TGTGCCAGCAGTGCCCGGACTAGCGGAGCCATCTTGGATACGCAGTATTTT. Translated, it gives CASSARTSGAILDTQYF.

DNA for the CDR3: TGTGCCAGCGGACGGCAGGGGAAGTCCTACGAGCAGTACTTC. Its translation: CASGRQGKSYEQYF. The V call is TRBV2, the J call TRBJ2-7; weak D call: TRBD1 (6 bases). The ends were cut back, 8 bases at V and 1 base at J, with 15 bases in the middle. Germline V gene sequence: CDR1 SNHLY, CDR2 FYNNEI. The CDR3 runs to 14 residues.

The chain links TRBV5-6 to TRBJ2-7; possible D gene TRBD2, 6 bases. This CDR3 contains 16 residues. Per the germline V gene, CDR1 is SGHDT and CDR2 is YYEEEE. The V and J ends lost 4 bases and 6 bases respectively, with 23 bases between them. The chain's CDR3 is CASSPGGAILGSEQYF. In DNA form, the CDR3 reads TGTGCCAGCAGCCCCGGCGGGGCGATTCTAGGTTCCGAGCAGTACTTC.

The rearrangement links TRBV5-1 to TRBJ2-5; TRBD2 agrees at 7 bases. Germline lookup yields CDR1 SGHRS and CDR2 YFSETQ. This CDR3 contains 13 residues. V gave up 7 bases and J gave up 1 base; unmatched junction bases: 4. The DNA of the CDR3 is TGCGCCAGCCAAAGCGGGACCCAAGAGACCCAGTACTTC. This translates into CASQSGTQETQYF.

The V call is TRBV28, the J call TRBJ2-3, with a weak D call TRBD2 (5 bases). V gave up 7 bases and J gave up 5 bases, with 7 bases separating them. The CDR3 loop spans 11 amino acids. Germline V lookup: CDR1 MDHEN, CDR2 SYDVKM. Here the CDR3 reads CASTRGDTQYF. CDR3 DNA sequence: TGTGCCAGCACCCGGGGAGATACGCAGTATTTT.

The V and J genes are TRBV25-1 and TRBJ1-3, with D maybe TRBD1 (6 bases). Looked up from germline, CDR1 is MGHDK and CDR2 is SYGVNS. V lost 5 bases to trimming and J lost 0 bases, with 11 bases between them. This CDR3 spans 15 amino acids. CDR3 bases: TGTGCCAGCAGTCAACAGGGCGTCTCTGGAAACACCATATATTTT. Amino acid sequence: CASSQQGVSGNTIYF.

V is TRBV28 and J is TRBJ2-7; no clear D. Trimming stripped 5 bases from V and 9 bases from J, with 14 bases between. The CDR3 extends over 12 amino acids. Germline lookup yields CDR1 MDHEN and CDR2 SYDVKM. This CDR3 is CASSTSAFRQYF. The CDR3 region has the DNA TGTGCCAGCAGTACCTCAGCGTTCCGGCAGTACTTC.

This clone was detected once. The chain has TRBV2 and TRBJ2-3; 7 nucleotides match TRBD1. The length of the CDR3 is 14 residues. The germline CDR1 and CDR2 sequences are SNHLY and FYNNEI. With V trimmed by 2 bases and J by 7 bases, 6 bases remained unmatched. CDR3 sequence: CASSELGGANTQYF. The CDR3 DNA reads TGTGCCAGCAGTGAATTAGGGGGCGCGAATACGCAGTATTTT.

This chain joins TRBV11-2 and TRBJ1-1; D remains unclear. The V end lost 4 bases, the J end lost 4 bases, and 13 bases lay between the germline ends. The CDR3 sequence is 14 residues long. Germline values: CDR1 SGHAT, CDR2 FQNNGV. The CDR3 reads CASSSVQGSTEAFF. In DNA, the CDR3 is TGTGCCAGCAGCTCCGTTCAAGGGAGCACTGAAGCTTTCTTT.

The chain links TRBV5-6 to TRBJ2-1; 8 nucleotides agree with TRBD2. With V trimmed by 6 bases and J by 5 bases, 19 bases remained unmatched. The germline CDR1 and CDR2 sequences are SGHDT and YYEEEE. CDR3 length equals 18 residues. CDR3 residues: CASTLQAGAGINHNEQFF. As DNA, the CDR3 is TGTGCCAGCACCCTTCAAGCGGGAGCCGGAATAAACCACAATGAGCAGTTCTTC.

This clone was detected a few times. This chain joins TRBV5-1 and TRBJ2-1, with 7 bases fitting TRBD2. The germline V gene encodes CDR1 SGHRS and CDR2 YFSETQ. CDR3 length equals 15 residues. Trimming at V came to 4 bases and at J to 4 bases, leaving 8 bases not matched to a gene. The CDR3 protein is CASSPVSGKYNEQFF. CDR3 bases: TGCGCCAGCAGCCCGGTCAGCGGGAAATACAATGAGCAGTTCTTC.